The entry below gives a single TCR beta chain sequence along with its context. Its antigen is as yet unknown. The sample comes from a study of T cells in Graves' hyperthyroidism and ophthalmopathy. The study's findings and limits: Model-based prediction identified ophthalmopathy a median around 6.7 months prior to its onset. The blood repertoire included most of the expanded thyroid clonotypes above 0.001.

RNA transcripts gave rise to amplified TCR beta CDR3 regions. The HTBI set primed first-round TCR CDR3 RT-PCR. TCRdb re-analysed the multiplex PCR reads in MiXCR, keeping a single row per CDR3 protein. The profile shows about 720,000 distinct CDR3 sequences, about a sixth of them singletons. A lack of ophthalmopathy progression within 18 months defined stable Graves' hyperthyroidism. This CDR3 has 15 amino acids. In germline, CDR1 is SGDLS, CDR2 YYNGEE. The V end lost 2 bases, the J end lost 7 bases, and 13 bases lay between the germline ends. The genes are TRBV9 and TRBJ1-6; maybe TRBD1 (6 bases). The sequenced material came from blood. This TCR came from a man aged 18 to 29 with Graves' hyperthyroidism. The CDR3 reads CASSVLGAGNSPLHF. As DNA, the CDR3 is TGTGCCAGCAGCGTTCTGGGGGCTGGGAATTCACCCCTCCACTTT. The full variable domain, its missing parts supplied by reference TRBV9 and TRBJ1-6, is DSGVTQTPKHLITATGQRVTLRCSPRSGDLSVYWYQQSLDQGLQFLIQYYNGEERAKGNILERFSAQQFPDLHSELNLSSLELGDSALYFCASSVLGAGNSPLHFGNGTRLTVT.